The next 29 T cell receptor beta chains were all read from a single sample in a study of T cell responses to AZD1222 COVID-19 vaccine. TCRdb keeps only in-frame clones here, not all; method: immunoSEQ multiplex PCR. The table shows over 50,000 clones, with roughly 89% occurring only once. Sequenced here: peripheral blood, sampled on day 0 of AZD1222 vaccination. These TCRs come from an adult in good health.

The gene calls are TRBV4-1 and TRBJ2-7, with D perhaps matching TRBD2 (7 bases). The CDR3 is 15 residues long. The V end was cut by 1 base, the J end by 3 bases, with 13 bases between. CDR1 is MGHRA and CDR2 is YSYEKL in the germline V gene. The CDR3 sequence: CASSQGRGLNYEQYF. The CDR3 DNA follows: TGCGCCAGCAGCCAAGGGCGGGGGCTAAACTACGAGCAGTACTTC.

The J gene is TRBJ2-7, the V gene TRBV30, with a possible D match to TRBD1 (6 bases). This CDR3 contains 15 residues. From germline, CDR1 is GTSNPN and CDR2 SVGIG (reference sequence). The V end was cut by 0 bases, the J end by 0 bases, with 12 bases between. The CDR3: CAWSVRQGSSYEQYF. In DNA form, the CDR3 reads TGTGCCTGGAGTGTACGTCAGGGGAGCTCCTACGAGCAGTACTTC.

This clone was picked up one time. The chain has TRBV27 and TRBJ1-2, with D unclear. Germline V gives CDR1 MNHEY, CDR2 SMNVEV (reference sequence). Trimming cost V 5 bases and J 5 bases, with 6 bases left between them. CDR3 length equals 11 residues. The CDR3 reads CASSPGYGYTF. CDR3 in DNA: TGTGCCAGCAGTCCCGGTTATGGCTACACCTTC.

The genes are TRBV6-4 and TRBJ2-3, with a tentative D call TRBD2 (5 bases). Trimming removed 0 bases from V and 8 bases from J, with 18 bases in between. The germline CDR1 and CDR2 sequences are MRHNA and SNTAGT. The CDR3 length is 16 residues. The CDR3 loop is CASSDSKTGFEGTQYF. The DNA of the CDR3 is TGTGCCAGCAGTGACTCGAAGACGGGCTTTGAGGGTACGCAGTATTTT.

V is TRBV7-9 and J is TRBJ1-1, with a tentative D call TRBD1 (5 bases). The CDR3 totals 13 residues. Per germline, CDR1 SEHNR and CDR2 FQNEAQ (reference sequence). The ends were cut back, 2 bases at V and 4 bases at J, with 8 bases in the middle. The CDR3 nucleotides are TGTGCCAGCAGCTTACAGGGCGGCACTGAAGCTTTCTTT. Translating gives CASSLQGGTEAFF.

The rearrangement uses TRBV19 and TRBJ2-1; 9 nucleotides align to TRBD1. Germline CDR1 LNHDA, CDR2 SQIVND (reference sequence). The CDR3 covers 12 residues. After removal of 6 bases from V and 12 bases from J, the junction contained 6 bases not matched to a gene. Here the CDR3 DNA reads TGTGCCAGTAGCCCACAGGGGGCAGTGCAGTTCTTC. It translates to CASSPQGAVQFF.

The chain employs TRBV28 and TRBJ1-1; D gene uncertain. V was pared by 3 bases and J by 10 bases, with 15 bases between. CDR1 and CDR2 from the germline V gene are MDHEN and SYDVKM. The CDR3 consists of 13 residues. CDR3 in DNA: TGTGCCAGCAGTTTTAGCCCGGGGTTAGTAGCTTTCTTT. It specifies CASSFSPGLVAFF.

This rearrangement joins TRBV7-9 to TRBJ1-5; D is unresolved. Trimming left V 5 bases short and J 6 bases short, with 11 bases between. This CDR3 spans 13 amino acids. CDR1 and CDR2 from the germline V gene are SEHNR and FQNEAQ (reference sequence). CDR3 region: CASSPPGSQPQHF. The CDR3 nucleotides are TGTGCCAGCAGCCCCCCCGGAAGTCAGCCCCAGCATTTT.

The rearrangement uses TRBV4-1 and TRBJ2-1; 7 bases match TRBD1. V gave up 2 bases and J gave up 7 bases; unmatched junction bases: 5. Germline values: CDR1 MGHRA, CDR2 YSYEKL. This CDR3 has 14 residues. The CDR3 DNA reads TGCGCCAGCAGCCAACCGACAGGGCGGAATGAGCAGTTCTTC. This gives the protein CASSQPTGRNEQFF.

V gene TRBV19 combines with J gene TRBJ1-3; TRBD1 is a possible D gene (5 bases). Germline V lookup: CDR1 LNHDA, CDR2 SQIVND (reference sequence). Trimming cost V 3 bases and J 0 bases, with 30 bases left between them. This CDR3 has 22 amino acids. The CDR3 reads CASSIRGVPLSRELNSGNTIYF. DNA for the CDR3: TGTGCCAGTAGTATCCGGGGGGTACCCCTATCTCGGGAACTCAACTCTGGAAACACCATATATTTT.

J is TRBJ2-3 and V is TRBV20-1; TRBD2 matches 9 bases. The CDR3 has 16 residues. CDR1 and CDR2 from the germline V gene are DFQATT and SNEGSKA (reference sequence). The V gene end was trimmed by 3 bases and the J gene end by 2 bases; junction bases not matched to a gene: 9. CDR3 residues: CSASVQAGGVTDTQYF. The CDR3 nucleotides are TGCAGTGCTAGTGTTCAAGCGGGGGGCGTCACAGATACGCAGTATTTT.

The J gene is TRBJ1-2, the V gene TRBV3-1 (or the pseudogene TRBV3-2); 8 positions match TRBD1. The CDR3 covers 16 residues. V was pared by 3 bases and J by 4 bases, with 10 bases of the junction left unmatched. The germline V gene has CDR1 LGHDT and CDR2 YNNKEL (reference sequence). CDR3 residues: CASSHPEGQGSYGYTF. In nucleotides, the CDR3 is TGTGCCAGCAGCCACCCTGAAGGACAGGGCAGCTATGGCTACACCTTC.

This clone is a singleton in its sample. The rearrangement joins TRBV5-1 to TRBJ1-3; tentative D call: TRBD1 (5 bases). This CDR3 is built from 14 residues. V was shortened by 4 bases and J by 3 bases, with 11 bases between the two germline ends. Germline CDR1 is SGHRS and CDR2 is YFSETQ. For the CDR3, the DNA is TGCGCCAGCAGCCTCGTGGGGGGTGGAAACACCATATATTTT. Its protein is CASSLVGGGNTIYF. The entire variable domain, with the rest obtained from reference TRBV5-1 and TRBJ1-3, is as follows: KAGVTQTPRYLIKTRGQQVTLSCSPISGHRSVSWYQQTPGQGLQFLFEYFSETQRNKGNFPGRFSGRQFSNSRSEMNVSTLELGDSALYLCASSLVGGGNTIYFGEGSWLTVV.

This chain uses TRBV30 with TRBJ2-3, with TRBD2 matching 8 bases. Germline CDR1 is GTSNPN and CDR2 is SVGIG (reference sequence). V lost 4 bases and J lost 5; bases outside the gene matches: 8. The CDR3 is made up of 14 amino acids. The CDR3 region has the DNA TGTGCCTGGACCCACGGGGGGGCCCTAGATACGCAGTATTTT. Translated: CAWTHGGALDTQYF.

The chain couples TRBV4-3 to TRBJ2-3, with 12 bases matching TRBD2. V dropped 0 bases and J dropped 6; count of bases not matched to a gene: 4. The CDR3 extends over 16 amino acids. Germline CDR1 is LGHNA and CDR2 is YSLEER. CDR3 protein: CASSQEASGGVDTQYF. The CDR3 DNA sequence: TGCGCCAGCAGCCAAGAAGCTAGCGGGGGGGTTGATACGCAGTATTTT.

V gene TRBV19 combines with J gene TRBJ1-5, with a possible D match to TRBD1 (5 bases). Per germline, CDR1 LNHDA and CDR2 SQIVND (reference sequence). V was shortened by 8 bases and J by 3 bases, with 11 bases between the two germline ends. The CDR3 runs to 13 residues. CDR3 sequence reads: CASQGELNQPQHF. The CDR3 region has the DNA TGTGCCAGTCAAGGGGAACTCAATCAGCCCCAGCATTTT. Full variable domain (outside the CDR3, taken from reference TRBV19 and TRBJ1-5): DGGITQSPKYLFRKEGQNVTLSCEQNLNHDAMYWYRQDPGQGLRLIYYSQIVNDFQKGDIAEGYSVSREKKESFPLTVTSAQKNPTAFYLCASQGELNQPQHFGDGTRLSIL.

The CDR3 reads CASSPRPVYEQYF. The CDR3 region has the DNA TGTGCCAGCAGTCCACGACCCGTGTACGAGCAGTACTTC. The V gene is TRBV12-3 or TRBV12-4, the J gene TRBJ2-7; D is unresolved. The CDR3 has 13 residues. V was cut by 5 bases and J by 4 bases, with 12 bases left in between.

This rearrangement joins TRBV28 to TRBJ1-4; TRBD1 matches at 12 bases. Germline V gene lookup returns CDR1 MDHEN and CDR2 SYDVKM. This CDR3 is 17 amino acids long. V lost 0 bases, J lost 7 bases, and 6 bases stayed unmatched. The CDR3 nucleotides are TGTGCCAGCAGTTTATGGGGACAGGGGGCACAGCGTGAAAAACTGTTTTTT. This encodes CASSLWGQGAQREKLFF. The variable domain in full, with the rest retrieved from reference TRBV28 and TRBJ1-4, is DVKVTQSSRYLVKRTGEKVFLECVQDMDHENMFWYRQDPGLGLRLIYFSYDVKMKEKGDIPEGYSVSREKKERFSLILESASTNQTSMYLCASSLWGQGAQREKLFFGSGTQLSVL.

J is TRBJ2-1 and V is TRBV14, with 9 bases aligning to TRBD2. The germline CDR1 and CDR2 sequences are SGHDN and FVKESK. The CDR3 is 20 amino acids. V was pared by 4 bases and J by 0 bases, with 16 bases of the junction left unmatched. CDR3 in DNA: TGTGCCAGCAGCCGGCTACCTAGCGGGGTCAGTTTTAGCTCCTACAATGAGCAGTTCTTC. Translating it yields CASSRLPSGVSFSSYNEQFF.

The gene calls are TRBV19 and TRBJ2-5; D may be TRBD2 (6 bases). This CDR3 region has 16 residues. Germline V gene data show CDR1 as LNHDA and CDR2 as SQIVND (reference sequence). Trimming took off 0 bases at V and 2 bases at J, with 13 bases between the two ends. CDR3 DNA: TGTGCCAGTAGTATAGACTACGGCGGGGCGCAAGAGACCCAGTACTTC. It translates to CASSIDYGGAQETQYF.

This chain connects TRBV6-5 to TRBJ2-7; D may correspond to TRBD1 or TRBD2 (5 bases each). V lost 2 bases to trimming and J lost 3 bases, with 8 bases between them. This CDR3 region has 13 residues. CDR1 and CDR2 (germline): MNHEY, SVGAGI. The CDR3 region is CASSYRGDYEQYF. As DNA, the CDR3 is TGTGCCAGCAGTTACCGGGGCGACTACGAGCAGTACTTC.

The chain carries TRBV21-1 and TRBJ1-1. TRBV21-1 is a pseudogene locus. The CDR3 runs 16 residues. The CDR3 is CASSKGPRTENTEAFF. CDR3 DNA: TGTGCCAGCAGCAAAGGGCCCCGGACGGAGAACACTGAAGCTTTCTTT.

This chain links TRBV2 with TRBJ1-4; D gene ambiguous. Germline CDR1 and CDR2: SNHLY and FYNNEI. V gave up 7 bases and J gave up 2 bases, with 14 bases separating them. This CDR3 is 15 amino acids long. The CDR3 protein is CASTGDHGTNEKLFF. The CDR3 coding sequence is TGTGCCAGCACTGGCGACCACGGCACTAATGAAAAACTGTTTTTT.

The gene calls are TRBV9 and TRBJ1-6; maybe TRBD1 (5 bases). The CDR3 is made up of 16 amino acids. V lost 0 bases and J 3 bases, leaving 10 bases between the germline ends. Germline CDR1 SGDLS, CDR2 YYNGEE. The CDR3 spells CASSVDMTVYNSPLHF. Here the CDR3 DNA reads TGTGCCAGCAGCGTAGATATGACAGTCTATAATTCACCCCTCCACTTT.

This sequence joins TRBV6-1 and TRBJ1-6; D is unresolved. The CDR3 contains 15 residues. The germline V gene encodes CDR1 MNHNS and CDR2 SASEGT. V was cut by 1 base and J by 7 bases, with 11 bases left in between. In DNA, the CDR3 is TGTGCCAGCAGTGAAGAGTGGACTTTGAATTCACCCCTCCACTTT. Its translation: CASSEEWTLNSPLHF.

The V call is TRBV3-1 (or the pseudogene TRBV3-2), the J call TRBJ2-4, with D perhaps TRBD2 (5 bases). CDR1 and CDR2 (germline): LGHDT, YNNKEL (reference sequence). The CDR3 totals 13 residues. V lost 4 bases and J 9 bases, leaving 13 bases between the germline ends. This CDR3 is CASSLMAEGIQYF. In DNA form, the CDR3 reads TGTGCCAGCAGCCTTATGGCAGAGGGCATTCAGTACTTC.

The rearrangement uses TRBV2 and TRBJ2-7; 7 nucleotides agree with TRBD2. There are 12 residues in the CDR3. The V gene end was trimmed by 7 bases and the J gene end by 5 bases; junction bases not matched to a gene: 5. The germline V gene encodes CDR1 SNHLY and CDR2 FYNNEI. CDR3 in amino acids: CASTGGNDEQYF. The CDR3 region has the DNA TGTGCCAGCACGGGAGGCAACGACGAGCAGTACTTC.

This chain uses TRBV5-8 with TRBJ1-2, with D possibly being TRBD1 (6 bases). V lost 4 bases to trimming and J lost 7 bases, with 11 bases between them. The CDR3 is made up of 12 amino acids. Germline CDR1 and CDR2: SGHTS and YDEGEE. CDR3 DNA: TGTGCCAGCAGCATGAGGACAGTTGGCTACACCTTC. Translating it yields CASSMRTVGYTF.

J is TRBJ2-3 and V is TRBV3-1 (or the pseudogene TRBV3-2); D unclear. The germline V gene has CDR1 LGHDT and CDR2 YNNKEL (reference sequence). The V end lost 1 base, the J end lost 2 bases, and 7 bases lay between the germline ends. The CDR3 has 14 residues. The CDR3 loop is CASSQAHHTDTQYF. Here the CDR3 DNA reads TGTGCCAGCAGCCAAGCGCACCACACAGATACGCAGTATTTT.